This T cell receptor (beta chain) was captured in a study of T-cell reconstitution after alpha-beta-depleted transplantation in children. This clonotype was seen more than once but under ten times. The antigen remains undetermined. The CDR3 runs 18 residues. Looked up from germline, CDR1 is SGHAT and CDR2 is FQNNGV. V lost 5 bases and J lost 0; bases outside the gene matches: 5. Unique molecular identifiers were used to barcode this TCRbeta library. TCRdb fed the PCR reads into MiXCR, producing one record per CDR3 protein. The repertoire consists of about 210,000 distinct CDR3 sequences, with approximately 17% occurring once and the leading ten covering around two fifths. General observations from the study: Reports say that about two months after transplant, the alpha-beta T cells came out of several hundred graft clones that had expanded. A year had passed since transplant, and T-cell counts and diversity by then came mostly from newly produced T cells. Some patients showed high day-60 TCRbeta diversity, which derived from surviving recipient T cells and thymic progenitors.

The chain joins TRBV11-2 to TRBJ2-1, with TRBD2 matching over 15 bases. The clonotype comes from a male patient between 2 and 10 years old who had a stem cell transplant for acute lymphoblastic leukemia, so the T cells may come from the graft donor. The sample in question was PBMCs, mostly from graft donor cells, obtained 360 days after TCRalphabeta/CD19-depleted stem cell transplant. As DNA, the CDR3 is TGTGCCAGCAGCCTGGGACTAGCGGGAGGTAGCTCCTACAATGAGCAGTTCTTC. Protein sequence: CASSLGLAGGSSYNEQFF.